The 21 T cell receptor beta chains listed next were all sequenced from one sample in a study of shared clonotypes between healthy human individuals. Generated by immunoSEQ multiplex PCR, the TCRdb table keeps only in-frame clones and is missing some. This sample has about 1.5 million clones, with roughly 95% found just once. Material for sequencing was naive CD4+ T cells sorted from blood. Sample subset: CD45RA+ positively selected. The receptor set was obtained from a man aged 30-40 years in good health.

The V call is TRBV5-1, the J call TRBJ2-1; D possibly corresponds to TRBD1 (7 bases). The V end was cut by 3 bases, the J end by 8 bases, with 12 bases between. This CDR3 has 13 residues. Germline assignment: CDR1 SGHRS and CDR2 YFSETQ. Here the CDR3 DNA reads TGCGCCAGCAGCTCCAGGGGGGCGGATGAGCAGTTCTTC. Its translation: CASSSRGADEQFF.

This chain links TRBV7-2 with TRBJ1-2; D is uncertain. Trimming pared 0 bases from V and 8 bases from J, leaving 4 bases between. Germline loops: CDR1 SGHTA, CDR2 FQGNSA. The CDR3 sequence is 11 residues long. CDR3 sequence (DNA): TGTGCCAGCAGCTTAGCAGAGGGCTACACCTTC. It is translated as CASSLAEGYTF.

This clone has only one observation. This sequence joins TRBV27 and TRBJ1-3; D remains ambiguous. V was cut by 5 bases and J by 4 bases, with 12 bases left in between. Germline V gene data show CDR1 as MNHEY and CDR2 as SMNVEV (reference sequence). The CDR3 runs to 14 residues. The CDR3 sequence is CASSGLSTGNTIYF. As DNA, the CDR3 is TGTGCCAGCAGTGGACTGTCGACCGGAAACACCATATATTTT.

The chain uses TRBV7-9 and TRBJ2-3; D remains unclear. With 3 bases removed from V and 1 base from J, the gap between germline ends came to 11 bases. Per germline, CDR1 SEHNR and CDR2 FQNEAQ (reference sequence). The CDR3 loop spans 15 amino acids. CDR3 sequence reads: CASSFLRLGTDTQYF. The CDR3 DNA reads as TGTGCCAGCAGCTTTCTAAGGCTTGGCACAGATACGCAGTATTTT.

This chain's CDR3 is CASKESSPHEQYF. DNA of the CDR3: TGTGCCAGCAAAGAGAGTTCCCCACACGAGCAGTACTTC. This chain links TRBV6-1 with TRBJ2-7, with D unclear. Trimming left V 7 bases short and J 5 bases short, with 15 bases between. Per the germline V gene, CDR1 is MNHNS and CDR2 is SASEGT. The CDR3 has 13 residues.

The chain combines TRBV14 with TRBJ1-2, with a weak D call TRBD1 (5 bases). Trimming pared 0 bases from V and 4 bases from J, leaving 24 bases between. The length of the CDR3 is 19 residues. Germline V gene lookup returns CDR1 SGHDN and CDR2 FVKESK. This CDR3 reads CASSQDIGHLIIPIYGYTF. The CDR3 coding sequence is TGTGCCAGCAGCCAAGATATTGGACACCTCATTATCCCCATCTATGGCTACACCTTC.

There are a few counts of this clone. V gene TRBV28 combines with J gene TRBJ2-2; D gene uncertain. The CDR3 runs to 10 residues. The V end was cut by 9 bases, the J end by 5 bases, with 4 bases between. Germline V lookup: CDR1 MDHEN, CDR2 SYDVKM. The CDR3 is CARRTGELFF. Here the CDR3 DNA reads TGTGCCAGGAGAACCGGGGAGCTGTTTTTT.

V usage is TRBV4-2 and J usage is TRBJ2-6; D unresolved. V was shortened by 1 base and J by 0 bases, with 4 bases between the two germline ends. Germline assignment: CDR1 LGHNA and CDR2 YNFKEQ. This CDR3 is built from 15 residues. The CDR3 DNA sequence: TGTGCCAGCAGCCAAGTAGCCTCTGGGGCCAACGTCCTGACTTTC. Its protein is CASSQVASGANVLTF.

This chain joins TRBV6-1 and TRBJ2-5, with 7 nucleotides matching TRBD2. Trimming at V came to 2 bases and at J to 2 bases, leaving 8 bases not matched to a gene. CDR1 MNHNS and CDR2 SASEGT come from the germline V gene. This CDR3 contains 16 residues. The CDR3 reads CASSERISGYQETQYF. The CDR3 DNA reads TGTGCCAGCAGTGAAAGAATTAGCGGGTATCAAGAGACCCAGTACTTC.

In its sample, this clone was seen once. The V gene is TRBV5-1, the J gene TRBJ1-6, with TRBD1 matching over 8 bases. The CDR3 has 15 amino acids. J was trimmed by 5 bases and V by 1 base; bases with no gene match: 2. CDR1 SGHRS and CDR2 YFSETQ come from the germline V gene. The CDR3 protein is CASSLSGQDNSPLHF. The CDR3 DNA sequence: TGCGCCAGCAGCTTGTCGGGACAGGATAATTCACCCCTCCACTTT.

This chain joins TRBV7-8 and TRBJ1-5; D might be TRBD1 (6 bases). The germline CDR1 and CDR2 sequences are SGHVS and FQNEAQ. CDR3 length: 13 amino acids. With 6 bases removed from V and 12 bases from J, the gap between germline ends came to 18 bases. The DNA for the CDR3 is TGTGCCAGCAGTGGACAGAGATCATCAAACCAGCATTTT. Its translation: CASSGQRSSNQHF.

V is TRBV15 and J is TRBJ2-5; TRBD2 agrees at 7 bases. The length of the CDR3 is 15 residues. V shed 2 bases, J shed 2 bases, and the junction held 5 bases outside the gene matches. Germline V gene data show CDR1 as LNHNV and CDR2 as YYDKDF (reference sequence). The chain's CDR3 is CATSRITSDQETQYF. The CDR3 DNA reads TGTGCCACCAGCAGAATTACTAGCGATCAAGAGACCCAGTACTTC. Drawing the rest from reference TRBV15 and TRBJ2-5, the complete variable domain is DAMVIQNPRYQVTQFGKPVTLSCSQTLNHNVMYWYQQKSSQAPKLLFHYYDKDFNNEADTPDNFQSRRPNTSFCFLDIRSPGLGDTAMYLCATSRITSDQETQYFGPGTRLLVL.

The genes are TRBV10-3 and TRBJ1-2; D is ambiguous. Per germline, CDR1 ENHRY and CDR2 SYGVKD. V lost 3 bases, J lost 3 bases, and 8 bases lay in between. The CDR3 totals 13 residues. CDR3 in DNA: TGTGCCATCAGTGATTTTTCCGACTATGGCTACACCTTC. It specifies CAISDFSDYGYTF.

The chain joins TRBV7-6 to TRBJ1-3; D is undetermined. The CDR3 is 14 amino acids. Germline V gene data show CDR1 as SGHVS and CDR2 as FNYEAQ. V shed 5 bases and J shed 2 bases, with 10 bases lying between them. CDR3: CASSRGGPGNTIYF. The CDR3 DNA sequence: TGTGCCAGCAGCCGGGGTGGGCCTGGAAACACCATATATTTT.

The V call is TRBV7-6, the J call TRBJ2-3; 7 nucleotides match TRBD1. The ends lost 2 bases at V and 3 bases at J; junction bases unmatched: 8. Germline V gene data show CDR1 as SGHVS and CDR2 as FNYEAQ. The CDR3 extends over 16 amino acids. CDR3 residues: CASSLIGGAMTDTQYF. CDR3 coding DNA: TGTGCCAGCAGCTTAATAGGGGGCGCAATGACAGATACGCAGTATTTT.

V gene TRBV28 combines with J gene TRBJ2-7; D unresolved. Germline loops: CDR1 MDHEN, CDR2 SYDVKM. The V end was cut by 4 bases, the J end by 5 bases, with 15 bases between. The CDR3 length is 14 residues. CDR3 bases: TGTGCCAGCAGTTCCCGAACGATTAGACACGAGCAGTACTTC. Protein product: CASSSRTIRHEQYF.

This chain links TRBV9 with TRBJ2-1, with TRBD1 matching over 7 bases. Germline CDR1 SGDLS, CDR2 YYNGEE. The CDR3 runs to 14 residues. V shed 4 bases, J shed 3 bases, and the junction held 4 bases outside the gene matches. The CDR3 region is CASSPGQIYNEQFF. Here the CDR3 DNA reads TGTGCCAGCAGCCCGGGACAGATCTACAATGAGCAGTTCTTC.

This clone was observed a single time. The rearrangement links TRBV10-3 to TRBJ2-1; 10 positions agree with TRBD2. The CDR3 extends over 14 amino acids. Per germline, CDR1 ENHRY and CDR2 SYGVKD. Trimming took 4 bases from V and 8 from J; bases not matched to a gene: 5. In DNA, the CDR3 is TGTGCCATCAGTGGGGGAACTAGCGGGGATGAGCAGTTCTTC. Translated: CAISGGTSGDEQFF.

The genes are TRBV6-6 and TRBJ2-3; a possible D gene is TRBD1 (5 bases). V was clipped by 4 bases and J by 3 bases, with 14 bases between them. Germline CDR1 reads MNHNY; CDR2 reads SVGAGI (reference sequence). The CDR3 length is 15 residues. The CDR3 here is CASSSRARVTDTQYF. CDR3 DNA sequence: TGTGCCAGCAGTTCGCGTGCCAGGGTAACAGATACGCAGTATTTT.

The genes are TRBV18 and TRBJ1-2, with D possibly TRBD1 on 5 matching bases. V lost 3 bases and J 0 bases, leaving 14 bases between the germline ends. The CDR3 is 16 amino acids. From germline, CDR1 is KGHSH and CDR2 LQKENI. DNA for the CDR3: TGTGCCAGCTCACCCCCTGGGACTACCACTAACTATGGCTACACCTTC. Translation: CASSPPGTTTNYGYTF.

The rearrangement uses TRBV30 and TRBJ2-3, with TRBD1 as a possible D gene (5 bases). From germline, CDR1 is GTSNPN and CDR2 SVGIG (reference sequence). There are 17 residues in the CDR3. V lost 0 bases and J 2 bases, leaving 18 bases between the germline ends. The CDR3: CAWSVRGHRSLTDTQYF. CDR3 nucleotide sequence: TGTGCCTGGAGTGTACGTGGACACCGAAGCCTCACAGATACGCAGTATTTT. Full variable domain (outside the CDR3, taken from reference TRBV30 and TRBJ2-3): SQTIHQWPATLVQPVGSPLSLECTVEGTSNPNLYWYRQAAGRGLQLLFYSVGIGQISSEVPQNLSASRPQDRQFILSSKKLLLSDSGFYLCAWSVRGHRSLTDTQYFGPGTRLTVL.